These 27 T cell receptor beta chains share one sample of origin, sequenced in a study of tumor and adjacent non-tumor tissue in lung cancer. A modified ARM-PCR protocol with three rounds of nested PCR amplified TCRbeta. Each CDR3 protein is one row after TCRdb ran MiXCR on the multiplex PCR reads. The sample shows about 200,000 distinct CDR3 sequences, 71% of them seen only once. The template was RNA from unsorted bulk tissue. The sequenced material came from lung tumor tissue. All receptors come from a man between 60 and 70 years old with non-small cell lung cancer.

Of note for this clonotype: One end of the junction varies from germline; a read error may be responsible. The chain has TRBV6-5 and TRBJ1-2; 9 bases agree with TRBD1. Germline assignment: CDR1 MNHEY and CDR2 SVGAGI. CDR3 length equals 15 residues. The CDR3 DNA reads as TGTGCCAGCAGCTCACCGAGGGACAGGGCGGATAGCTACATCTTC. This gives the protein CASSSPRDRADSYIF.

In this sample, this clonotype turned up once. At one end the junction does not follow the germline gene, possibly because of a read error. This chain connects TRBV4-3 to TRBJ2-1, with 10 bases that match TRBD2. The CDR3 loop spans 16 amino acids. Germline V gives CDR1 LGHNA, CDR2 YSLEER. The CDR3 nucleotides read TGCGCCAACAGCCAAGATTTACTAGCGGGGTGGAATGAGCAGTTCTTC. Its protein product is CANSQDLLAGWNEQFF.

The chain recombines TRBV28 with TRBJ2-4; D gene ambiguous. Trimming took off 2 bases at V and 7 bases at J, with 6 bases between the two ends. This CDR3 region has 12 residues. The germline V gene has CDR1 MDHEN and CDR2 SYDVKM. CDR3 DNA sequence: TGTGCCAGCAGTTTAGGTACTAACATTCAGTACTTC. It encodes CASSLGTNIQYF. Full variable domain (remainder filled in from reference TRBV28 and TRBJ2-4): DVKVTQSSRYLVKRTGEKVFLECVQDMDHENMFWYRQDPGLGLRLIYFSYDVKMKEKGDIPEGYSVSREKKERFSLILESASTNQTSMYLCASSLGTNIQYFGAGTRLSVL.

About this clonotype: Just one base apart from a much larger clone, this may be a read error. V gene TRBV20-1 combines with J gene TRBJ2-5, with a tentative D call TRBD2 (5 bases). The V end lost 0 bases, the J end lost 1 base, and 15 bases lay between the germline ends. The CDR3 loop spans 16 amino acids. Germline-derived CDR1 and CDR2 are DFQATT and SNEGSKA (reference sequence). Here the CDR3 DNA reads TGCAGTGCTAGAGATGGACGGGCGAGGGTCCAAGAGACCCAGTACTTC. Its protein product is CSARDGRARVQETQYF.

Concerning this clonotype itself: One base away lies a much larger clone, so this may be a sequencing read error. The chain is built from TRBV20-1 and TRBJ2-7; 7 positions agree with TRBD2. CDR1 and CDR2 (germline): DFQATT, SNEGSKA (reference sequence). This CDR3 has 15 amino acids. CDR3 bases: TGCAGTTTTGAGGTTCATAGCGGGCCTACCTACGAGGAGTACTTC. Translating gives CSFEVHSGPTYEEYF.

On this clonotype itself: A read error may explain this, as a much larger clone is one base away. J is TRBJ2-7 and V is TRBV10-2; the match to TRBD1 covers 8 bases. The length of the CDR3 is 12 residues. V was clipped by 4 bases and J by 5 bases; unmatched bases: 1. In germline, CDR1 is WSHSY, CDR2 SAAADI. The CDR3 region has the DNA TGCGCCAGCAGTGGGACAGGGAACGAGCAGTACTTC. Its translation is CASSGTGNEQYF.

Comment on this clonotype: One end of the junction fails to match germline, which may point to a read error. The chain recombines TRBV11-3 with TRBJ1-3; no reliable D call. This CDR3 has 15 amino acids. CDR1 SGHNT and CDR2 YENEEA come from the germline V gene. Here the CDR3 DNA reads TGTGCCAGCAGCTTTGGCGGGAACTTTGGAAACACCTTATATTTT. Translated: CASSFGGNFGNTLYF. Full variable domain (rest looked up from reference TRBV11-3 and TRBJ1-3): EAGVVQSPRYKIIEKKQPVAFWCNPISGHNTLYWYLQNLGQGPELLIRYENEEAVDDSQLPKDRFSAERLKGVDSTLKIQPAELGDSAVYLCASSFGGNFGNTLYFGEGSWLTVV.

A remark on this clonotype: A much larger clone is a single base away; this may be a read error. CDR3 loop: CARSLATDTQYF. For the CDR3, the DNA is TGCGCCAGGAGCTTGGCCACAGATACGCAGTATTTT. The chain joins TRBV5-1 to TRBJ2-3; D gene unclear. The CDR3 contains 12 residues. CDR1 SGHRS and CDR2 YFSETQ come from the germline V gene.

Turning to this clonotype: The CDR3 end shows no conserved phenylalanine or tryptophan, and so a read error is likely. The rearrangement links TRBV11-3 to TRBJ2-1; D may correspond to TRBD1 or TRBD2 (5 bases each). Germline CDR1 and CDR2: SGHNT and YENEEA. The CDR3 contains 16 residues. CDR3 nucleotides: TGTGCCAGTAGCTTAGAGGGGTCGAGCTCCTACAATGAGCAGTTCATC. Amino acid sequence: CASSLEGSSSYNEQFI.

This chain joins TRBV7-9 and TRBJ2-7; TRBD1 matches 8 bases. The trim removed 4 bases at V and 6 bases at J, leaving 11 bases unmatched. Germline values: CDR1 SEHNR, CDR2 FQNEAQ (reference sequence). CDR3 length: 15 residues. CDR3 DNA: TGTGCCAGCAGCTCACCTGGGACAGGTACCTTCGAGCAGTACTTC. It encodes CASSSPGTGTFEQYF.

Of note for this clonotype: The junction differs from germline at one of its ends, possibly a read error. The chain has TRBV5-8 and TRBJ2-3, with 12 bases that match TRBD2. The CDR3 consists of 18 residues. The germline gives CDR1 SGHTS, CDR2 YDEGEE. The CDR3 here is CASITPYGLAGSTDTHYF. In nucleotides, the CDR3 is TGTGCCAGCATCACACCCTACGGACTAGCGGGGAGCACAGATACGCACTATTTT.

V usage is TRBV20-1 and J usage is TRBJ2-7, with a weak D call TRBD2 (5 bases). The CDR3 sequence is 14 residues long. V lost 8 bases and J lost 0, with 17 bases in between. Germline V lookup: CDR1 DFQATT, CDR2 SNEGSKA (reference sequence). The CDR3 loop is CSCEERLASYEQYF. CDR3 sequence (DNA): TGCAGTTGCGAGGAACGGCTAGCCTCCTACGAGCAGTACTTC.

The rearrangement uses TRBV21-1 and TRBJ1-2. TRBV21-1 is assigned pseudogene status. The CDR3 totals 15 residues. The CDR3 DNA sequence: TGTGCCAGCAGCAAAGTCCCAGGGTCCTACTATGGCTACACCTTC. The encoded protein is CASSKVPGSYYGYTF.

On this clonotype itself: A read error may account for a junction end that differs from germline. As DNA, the CDR3 is TGCAGTGCTAGAGTCGGGGGGGCGAGCTCCTATAACTCACCCTTCCACTTT. Translating gives CSARVGGASSYNSPFHF. This chain links TRBV20-1 with TRBJ1-6, with D perhaps matching TRBD1 (6 bases). Germline V gene sequence: CDR1 DFQATT, CDR2 SNEGSKA (reference sequence). The CDR3 length is 17 residues.

About this clonotype: This may be a read error: a much more frequent sequence differs by one nucleotide. CDR3 region: CASHGHPYNEQSF. CDR3 nucleotide sequence: TGTGCCAGCCATGGACATCCCTACAATGAGCAGTCCTTC. V usage is TRBV6-1 and J usage is TRBJ2-1, with a tentative D call TRBD1 (5 bases). Germline CDR1 reads MNHNS; CDR2 reads SASEGT. The CDR3 sequence is 13 residues long.

In the case of this clonotype: The germline gene is not matched at one end of the junction; a read error may be the cause. The CDR3 nucleotides read TGTGCCAGCAGTTTAGAGGGGCGGGAAGCTTTTTTT. Residues: CASSLEGREAFF. The rearrangement links TRBV12-3 or TRBV12-4 to TRBJ1-1, with a weak D call TRBD1 (5 bases). The CDR3 contains 12 residues.

Details on this clonotype: With a much larger clone just one base away, this may be a read error. This chain joins TRBV29-1 and TRBJ1-1; D may be TRBD1 (5 bases). CDR1 SQVTM and CDR2 ANQGSEA come from the germline V gene. The CDR3 contains 14 residues. V was trimmed by 3 bases and J by 0 bases, leaving 11 bases between them. As DNA, the CDR3 is TGCAGCGTTGACCGGCGGGGCCTGAACACTGAAGCTTTCTTT. Its protein product is CSVDRRGLNTEAFF.

Remarks on this clonotype: A junction boundary mismatches the germline segment, possibly from a read error. The chain has TRBV7-3 and TRBJ2-5; 7 bases are shared with TRBD2. The CDR3 has 13 amino acids. Germline values: CDR1 SGHTA, CDR2 FQGTGA. CDR3 in amino acids: CPSSLQAGKTQYF. The CDR3 region has the DNA TGTCCCAGCAGCTTACAAGCGGGGAAGACCCAGTACTTC.

A word on this clonotype: Because the CDR3 is missing its conserved closing phenylalanine or tryptophan, this is likely a read error. The chain employs TRBV5-6 and TRBJ2-7, with 7 bases aligning to TRBD1. Looked up from germline, CDR1 is SGHDT and CDR2 is YYEEEE. The trim removed 4 bases at V and 3 bases at J, leaving 16 bases unmatched. The CDR3 has 17 amino acids. The CDR3 nucleotides read TGTGCCAGCAGCGGCAGGGGGACCTCCCAACGCTACTACGAGCAGTACCTC. As protein: CASSGRGTSQRYYEQYL.

The chain uses TRBV6-1 and TRBJ1-5; D is ambiguous. The V and J ends lost 3 bases and 0 bases respectively, with 15 bases between them. From germline, CDR1 is MNHNS and CDR2 SASEGT. This CDR3 has 17 residues. CDR3 amino acids: CASSESRRVYSNQPQHF. The DNA for the CDR3 is TGTGCCAGCAGTGAGTCGAGACGGGTCTATAGCAATCAGCCCCAGCATTTT.

This clonotype was detected only once. Mismatch with germline at one junction end may stem from a read error. V is TRBV5-4 and J is TRBJ2-2; D possibly corresponds to TRBD2 (6 bases). This CDR3 region has 16 residues. The V gene's germline CDR1 is SGHNT and CDR2 YYREEE (reference sequence). The CDR3 DNA reads as TGTGCCAGCAGCACGGGACTTGGGGCGGACACCGCGGAGCTGTTTTTT. Residues: CASSTGLGADTAELFF.

This clonotype was detected only a few times. A read error may explain this, as a much larger clone is one base away. The chain employs TRBV11-2 and TRBJ1-3, with a weak D call TRBD1 (5 bases). The CDR3 loop spans 14 amino acids. Germline-derived CDR1 and CDR2 are SGHAT and FQNNGV. CDR3 nucleotides: TGTACCAGCAGCTTGTCGACAGCTGGAAACACCATATATTTT. Residues: CTSSLSTAGNTIYF.

Comment on this clonotype: The junction does not match germline at one end; this may be a read error. The J gene is TRBJ2-6, the V gene TRBV11-3; 7 bases line up with TRBD1. This CDR3 has 17 amino acids. CDR1 is SGHNT and CDR2 is YENEEA in the germline V gene. DNA of the CDR3: TGTGTCAGCAGCTCAGTTGGACAGGCCCCTGGGGCCAACGTCCTGACTTTC. This encodes CVSSSVGQAPGANVLTF.

The V and J genes are TRBV12-3 or TRBV12-4 and TRBJ2-7; 8 bases align to TRBD1. The CDR3 consists of 14 residues. The ends lost 6 bases at V and 3 bases at J; junction bases unmatched: 7. Written as DNA, the CDR3 is TGTGCCAGCAGCCCCCAGGGGGCGATCTACGAGCAGTACTTC. Residues: CASSPQGAIYEQYF.

About this clonotype: A clone one base away is much larger, so this may be a read error. The J gene is TRBJ1-1, the V gene TRBV12-3 or TRBV12-4, with a weak D call TRBD1 (6 bases). V was cut by 3 bases and J by 1 base, with 12 bases left in between. The CDR3 sequence is 15 residues long. CDR3 in amino acids: CASSLGKGGNTEAFF. The CDR3 DNA is TGTGCCAGCAGTTTGGGCAAGGGGGGGAACACTGAAGCTTTCTTT.

J is TRBJ2-1 and V is TRBV6-6; 7 bases align to TRBD1. This CDR3 contains 13 residues. J gave up 9 bases and V 5 bases, and 7 bases lay outside the gene matches. Germline V gene lookup returns CDR1 MNHNY and CDR2 SVGAGI (reference sequence). The CDR3 is CASSTPQGSEQFF. DNA for the CDR3: TGTGCCAGCAGTACTCCACAGGGGAGTGAGCAGTTCTTC.

This clonotype was observed many times. The rearrangement uses TRBV9 and TRBJ1-1; a weak D match, TRBD1 (5 bases). This CDR3 spans 15 amino acids. Trimming removed 3 bases from V and 6 bases from J, with 18 bases in between. In germline, CDR1 is SGDLS, CDR2 YYNGEE. The CDR3 loop reads CASSERQGSRSEAFF. The CDR3 nucleotides read TGTGCCAGCAGCGAGCGGCAGGGTAGTAGGTCTGAAGCTTTCTTT.